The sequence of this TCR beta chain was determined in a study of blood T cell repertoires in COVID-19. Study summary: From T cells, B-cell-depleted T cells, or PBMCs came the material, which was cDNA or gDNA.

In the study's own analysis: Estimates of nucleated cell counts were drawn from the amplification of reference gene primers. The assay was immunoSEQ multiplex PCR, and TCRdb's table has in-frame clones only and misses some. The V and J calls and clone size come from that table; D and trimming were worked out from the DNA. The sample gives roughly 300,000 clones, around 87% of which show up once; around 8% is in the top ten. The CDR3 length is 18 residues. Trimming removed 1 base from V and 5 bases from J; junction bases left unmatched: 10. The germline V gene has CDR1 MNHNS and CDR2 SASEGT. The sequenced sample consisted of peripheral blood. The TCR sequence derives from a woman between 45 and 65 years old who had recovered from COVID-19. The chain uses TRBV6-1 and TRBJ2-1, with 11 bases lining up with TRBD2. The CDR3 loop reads CASSEGGSGRAGNNEQFF. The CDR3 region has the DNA TGTGCCAGCAGTGAAGGTGGTAGCGGGAGGGCCGGAAACAATGAGCAGTTCTTC.